The TCR beta chain under discussion was sequenced for a study of human T cells and chemical hapten exposure (dated by TCRdb to the early 2020s). General notes on the study: For sensitization, 2% DPC in acetone was applied to a 2 cm by 2 cm area of upper inner arm skin. Patients additionally received weekly therapeutic DPC doses to the scalp throughout the roughly 25-week study period. Patch testing on the upper back used Finn chambers containing 0.01% DPC, with scoring done after 6 days according to International Contact Dermatitis Research Group standards. The patient cohort, mostly female, included alopecia areata with under or over 50% scalp involvement, alopecia totalis and alopecia universalis. The libraries were sequenced as a pool, and the TCR yield per sample differed mostly because of small variations in library volumes within the pool. This study followed changes in the peripheral blood TCR repertoire in vivo during primary and secondary sensitization of alopecia patients to the hapten diphenylcyclopropenone (DPC). Blood samples were taken from patients before sensitization (week 0) and then at 2, 6 and about 24 weeks after DPC sensitization. Blood for TCR sequencing was provided by twenty-nine alopecia patients at one to four time points (pre-sensitization, 2, 6 and 24 weeks). Overall study outcomes, separate from this receptor: After repeated subsampling, the strength of the expansion versus patch-test correlation and the threshold at which it became significant changed. All patients had alopecia, a presumed autoimmune disease, so their immune response might differ from that of healthy individuals. Significantly more large CDR3 similarity clusters were formed by expanded TCRs than by pre-sensitization or healthy control sets, consistent with antigen-driven responses. No change with DPC sensitization was found in the number of TCRs above 1 in 1000 frequency, and no evidence of global repertoire structure alterations was found. The number of PT1 expanded TCRs positively correlated with patch test score, significant at thresholds 8, 16 and 32 but not 4.

The method was RACE. Sequencing was performed on a NextSeq 500. During library preparation, unique molecular identifiers were attached to individual cDNA molecules so that TCRs could be counted quantitatively and reproducibly. Each blood RNA sample was used to sequence both TCR alpha and TCR beta chains. Under the source paper's analysis protocol: A median of around 100,000 TCRs per sample was observed, with a range of about 23,224 to 750,000. The Decombinator software suite was used to annotate the V, J and CDR3 of the TCR reads. For PS versus PT1 abundance plots, all samples were subsampled to the same number of TCRs (28,000). Expanded TCRs were defined as absent before sensitization and observed at least eight times at the 2-week time point. TCRdb reran the public reads through fastp at Q25 and MiXCR, keeping productive beta chains. Identical CDR3 proteins give one entry, which carries the most common genes and DNA. TCRdb, not the authors, supplied the V and J calls. Recorded for this sample are about 82,000 distinct CDR3 sequences; about 10% of them occurred a single time. Less than 6.5% of the sample lies in the top ten.

The CDR3 starts with the cysteine, ends with the phenylalanine, and has 13 residues. Of all the DNA, just the CDR3 is kept, 39 bases in frame from base 1. The junction shows trimming of 2 bases on V and 7 bases on J, and the gene matches do not reach 4 bases of it. CDR1 GTSNPN and CDR2 SVGIG were looked up in the germline V gene (reference sequence). This clonotype came up many times. Its antigen remains unidentified. No much larger clone exists at a distance of one base, and base qualities are not known. Taken with the paper, the label for time point translates to: patch test 2, 6 weeks after DPC sensitization. In the paper's terms, the treatment or condition label means: therapeutic diphenylcyclopropenone sensitization with weekly scalp DPC. Blood at each patch-test visit was drawn before the patch test was applied. To be eligible, patients had to be aged 18 to 70, diagnosed with alopecia and judged suitable for DPC therapy, while pregnant patients were excluded. Total RNA was extracted from unfractionated whole blood collected in Tempus Blood RNA tubes.

This sequence originates from a woman aged 50 to 60 with alopecia areata. Some clones in this sample may be carry-over from other donors' samples. The chain joins TRBV30 to TRBJ1-5, and 8 junction bases match TRBD1. This specimen consisted of whole blood, obtained in connection with sensitization to the hapten diphenylcyclopropenone (DPC). At the DNA level, the sequence is TGTGCCTGGAGTTCAGGGGGCGGGCAGCCCCAGCATTTT. It translates as CAWSSGGGQPQHF. Reference TRBV30 and TRBJ1-5 proteins supply the regions before and after the CDR3; the full variable domain is: SQTIHQWPATLVQPVGSPLSLECTVEGTSNPNLYWYRQAAGRGLQLLFYSVGIGQISSEVPQNLSASRPQDRQFILSSKKLLLSDSGFYLCAWSSGGGQPQHFGDGTRLSIL.